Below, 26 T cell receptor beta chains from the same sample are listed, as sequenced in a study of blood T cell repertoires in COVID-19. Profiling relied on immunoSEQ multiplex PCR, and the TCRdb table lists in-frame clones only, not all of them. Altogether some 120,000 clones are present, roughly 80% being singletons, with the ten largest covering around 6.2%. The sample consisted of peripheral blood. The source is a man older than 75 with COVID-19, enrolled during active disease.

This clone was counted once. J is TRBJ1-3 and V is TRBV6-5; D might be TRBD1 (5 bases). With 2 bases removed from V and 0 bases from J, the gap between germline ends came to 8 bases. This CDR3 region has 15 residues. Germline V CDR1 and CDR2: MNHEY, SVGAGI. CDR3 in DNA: TGTGCCAGCAGTTACGACAGCGCCTCTGGAAACACCATATATTTT. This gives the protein CASSYDSASGNTIYF.

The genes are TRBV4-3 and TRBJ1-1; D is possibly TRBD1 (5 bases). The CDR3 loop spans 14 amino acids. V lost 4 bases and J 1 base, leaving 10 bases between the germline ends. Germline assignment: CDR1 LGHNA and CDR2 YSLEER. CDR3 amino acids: CASSRDTGNTEAFF. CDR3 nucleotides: TGCGCCAGCAGCCGAGACACAGGGAACACTGAAGCTTTCTTT.

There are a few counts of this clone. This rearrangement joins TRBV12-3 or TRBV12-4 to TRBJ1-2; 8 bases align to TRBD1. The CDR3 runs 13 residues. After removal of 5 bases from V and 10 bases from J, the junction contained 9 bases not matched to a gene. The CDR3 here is CASSQQGVTDYTF. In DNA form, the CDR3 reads TGTGCCAGCAGTCAACAGGGGGTAACCGACTACACCTTC.

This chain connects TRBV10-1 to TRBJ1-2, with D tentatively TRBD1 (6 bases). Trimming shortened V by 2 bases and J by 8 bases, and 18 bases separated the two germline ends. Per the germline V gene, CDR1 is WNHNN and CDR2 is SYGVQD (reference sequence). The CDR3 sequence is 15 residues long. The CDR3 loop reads CASSERGRGCKGYTF. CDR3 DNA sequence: TGCGCCAGCAGTGAGAGGGGGAGGGGGTGTAAAGGCTACACCTTC.

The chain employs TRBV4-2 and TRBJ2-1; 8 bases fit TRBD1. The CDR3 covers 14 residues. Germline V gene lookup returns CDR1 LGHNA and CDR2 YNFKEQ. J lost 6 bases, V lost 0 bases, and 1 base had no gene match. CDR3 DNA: TGTGCCAGCAGCCAAGATACAGGGGGCAATGAGCAGTTCTTC. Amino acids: CASSQDTGGNEQFF.

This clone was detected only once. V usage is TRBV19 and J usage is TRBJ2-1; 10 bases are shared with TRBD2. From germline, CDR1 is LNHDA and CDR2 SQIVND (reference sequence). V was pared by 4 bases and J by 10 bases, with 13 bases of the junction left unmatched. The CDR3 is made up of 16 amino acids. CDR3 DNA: TGTGCCAGTAGTAGATCTAAAGCGGGAGGGTACTTCGAGCAGTTCTTC. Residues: CASSRSKAGGYFEQFF.

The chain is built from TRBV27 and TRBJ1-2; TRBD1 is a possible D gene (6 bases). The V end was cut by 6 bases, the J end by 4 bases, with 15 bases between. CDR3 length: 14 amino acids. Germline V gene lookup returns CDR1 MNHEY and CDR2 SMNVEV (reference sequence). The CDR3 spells CASSPPRTVYGYTF. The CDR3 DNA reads TGTGCCAGCAGCCCACCCCGGACAGTCTATGGCTACACCTTC.

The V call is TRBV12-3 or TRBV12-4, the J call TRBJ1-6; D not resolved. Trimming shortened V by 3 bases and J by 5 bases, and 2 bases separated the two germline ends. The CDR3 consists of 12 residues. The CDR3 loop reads CASSFNNSPLHF. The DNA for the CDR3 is TGTGCCAGCAGTTTCAATAATTCACCCCTCCACTTT.

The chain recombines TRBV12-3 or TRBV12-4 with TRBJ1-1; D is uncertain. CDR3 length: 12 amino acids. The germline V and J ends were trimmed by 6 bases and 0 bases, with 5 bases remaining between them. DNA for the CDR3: TGTGCCAGCAGATATCTGAACACTGAAGCTTTCTTT. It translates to CASRYLNTEAFF.

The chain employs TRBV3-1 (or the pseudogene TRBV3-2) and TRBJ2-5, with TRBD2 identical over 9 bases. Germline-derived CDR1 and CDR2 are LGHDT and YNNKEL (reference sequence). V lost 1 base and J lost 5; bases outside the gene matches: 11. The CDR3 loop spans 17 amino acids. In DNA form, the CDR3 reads TGTGCCAGCAGCCAAGGAGGGCCGGGACTAGCCCGGGAGACCCAGTACTTC. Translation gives CASSQGGPGLARETQYF.

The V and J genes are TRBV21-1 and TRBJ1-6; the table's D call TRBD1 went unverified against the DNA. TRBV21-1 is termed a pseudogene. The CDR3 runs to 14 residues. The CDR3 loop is CASSKFGTRSPLHF. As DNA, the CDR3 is TGTGCCAGCAGCAAATTCGGGACAAGGTCACCCCTCCACTTT.

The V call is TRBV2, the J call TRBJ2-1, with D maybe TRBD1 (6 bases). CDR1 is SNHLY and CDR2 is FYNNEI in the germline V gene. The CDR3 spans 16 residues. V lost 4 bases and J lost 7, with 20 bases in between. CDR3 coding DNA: TGTGCCAGCAGTGGAGAGGGGGAACGGTCGAGTAATGAGCAGTTCTTC. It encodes CASSGEGERSSNEQFF.

The CDR3 nucleotides read TGCGCCAGCAGCTGGTCGACAGGACCTTACGAGCAGTACTTC. Protein: CASSWSTGPYEQYF. This rearrangement joins TRBV5-1 to TRBJ2-7; TRBD1 is a possible D gene (6 bases). The length of the CDR3 is 14 residues. V was shortened by 3 bases and J by 4 bases, with 14 bases between the two germline ends. CDR1 and CDR2 (germline): SGHRS, YFSETQ.

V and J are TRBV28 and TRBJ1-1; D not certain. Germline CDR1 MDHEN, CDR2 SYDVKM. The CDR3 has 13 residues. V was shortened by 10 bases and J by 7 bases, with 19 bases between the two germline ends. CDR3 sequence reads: CATGLPTVVEAFF. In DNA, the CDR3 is TGTGCCACCGGTCTCCCCACAGTAGTTGAAGCTTTCTTT.

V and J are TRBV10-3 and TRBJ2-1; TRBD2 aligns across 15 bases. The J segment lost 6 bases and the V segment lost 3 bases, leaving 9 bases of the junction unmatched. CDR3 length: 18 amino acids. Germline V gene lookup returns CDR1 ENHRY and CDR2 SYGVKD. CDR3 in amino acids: CAISDPGLAGGFGNEQFF. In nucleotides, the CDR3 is TGTGCCATCAGTGACCCCGGACTAGCGGGAGGGTTCGGCAATGAGCAGTTCTTC.

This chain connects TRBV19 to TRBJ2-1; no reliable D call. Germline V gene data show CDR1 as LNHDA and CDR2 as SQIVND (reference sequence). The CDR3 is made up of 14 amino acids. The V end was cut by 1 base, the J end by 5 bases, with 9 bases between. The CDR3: CASSIGATDNEQFF. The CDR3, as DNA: TGTGCCAGTAGTATAGGGGCTACCGACAATGAGCAGTTCTTC.

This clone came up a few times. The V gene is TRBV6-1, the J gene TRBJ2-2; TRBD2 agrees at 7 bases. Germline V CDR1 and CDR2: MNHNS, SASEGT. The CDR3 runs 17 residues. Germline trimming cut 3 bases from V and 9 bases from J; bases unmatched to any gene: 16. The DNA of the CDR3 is TGTGCCAGCAGTGATGGGGGGGTAGCGGGCCCCCGGAGGGAGCTGTTTTTT. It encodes CASSDGGVAGPRRELFF.

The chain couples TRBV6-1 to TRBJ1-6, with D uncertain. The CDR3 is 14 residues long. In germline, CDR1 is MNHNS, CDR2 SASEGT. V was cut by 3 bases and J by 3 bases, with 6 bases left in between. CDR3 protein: CASSESIYNSPLHF. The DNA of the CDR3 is TGTGCCAGCAGTGAGTCCATCTATAATTCACCCCTCCACTTT.

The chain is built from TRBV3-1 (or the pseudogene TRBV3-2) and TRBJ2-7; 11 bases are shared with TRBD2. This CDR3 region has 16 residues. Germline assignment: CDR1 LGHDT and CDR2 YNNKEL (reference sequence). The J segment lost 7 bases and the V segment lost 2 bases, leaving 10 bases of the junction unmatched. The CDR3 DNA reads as TGTGCCAGCAGCCAACTCATAGCGGGAGGGCCTGGGGAGCAGTACTTC. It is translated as CASSQLIAGGPGEQYF.

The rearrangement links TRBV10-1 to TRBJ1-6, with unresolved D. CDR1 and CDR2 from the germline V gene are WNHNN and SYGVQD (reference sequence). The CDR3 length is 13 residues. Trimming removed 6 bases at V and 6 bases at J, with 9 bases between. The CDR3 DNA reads TGCGCCAGCAGGAACAGTAGTAATTCACCCCTCCACTTT. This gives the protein CASRNSSNSPLHF.

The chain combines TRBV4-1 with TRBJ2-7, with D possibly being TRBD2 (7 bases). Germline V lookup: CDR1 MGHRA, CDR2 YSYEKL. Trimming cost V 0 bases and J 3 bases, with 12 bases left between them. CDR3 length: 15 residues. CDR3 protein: CASSQDWRGLYEQYF. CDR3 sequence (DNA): TGCGCCAGCAGCCAAGACTGGCGGGGGCTCTACGAGCAGTACTTC.

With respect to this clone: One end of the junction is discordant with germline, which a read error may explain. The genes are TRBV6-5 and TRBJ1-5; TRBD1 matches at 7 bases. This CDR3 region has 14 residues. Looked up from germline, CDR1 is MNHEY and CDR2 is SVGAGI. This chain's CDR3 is CASRSGQGDQPQHF. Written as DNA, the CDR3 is TGTGCCAGCAGATCGGGCCAGGGGGATCAACCCCAGCATTTT.

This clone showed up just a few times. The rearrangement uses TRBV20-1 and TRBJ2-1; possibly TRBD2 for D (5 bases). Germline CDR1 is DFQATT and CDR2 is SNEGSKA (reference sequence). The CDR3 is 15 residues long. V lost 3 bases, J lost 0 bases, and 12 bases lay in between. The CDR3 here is CSASRGSNSYNEQFF. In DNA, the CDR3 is TGCAGTGCTAGTCGAGGGTCCAACTCCTACAATGAGCAGTTCTTC.

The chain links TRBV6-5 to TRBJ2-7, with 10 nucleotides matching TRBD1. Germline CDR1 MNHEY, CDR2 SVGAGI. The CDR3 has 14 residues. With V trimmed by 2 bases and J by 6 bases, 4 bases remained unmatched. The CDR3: CASSYGGTGVEQYF. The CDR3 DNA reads TGTGCCAGCAGTTACGGCGGGACAGGGGTCGAGCAGTACTTC.

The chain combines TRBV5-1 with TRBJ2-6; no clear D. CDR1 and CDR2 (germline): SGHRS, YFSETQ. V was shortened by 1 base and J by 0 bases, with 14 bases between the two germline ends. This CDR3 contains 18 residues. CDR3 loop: CASSLTTDGYSGANVLTF. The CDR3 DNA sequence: TGCGCCAGCAGCTTGACCACAGACGGATACTCTGGGGCCAACGTCCTGACTTTC.

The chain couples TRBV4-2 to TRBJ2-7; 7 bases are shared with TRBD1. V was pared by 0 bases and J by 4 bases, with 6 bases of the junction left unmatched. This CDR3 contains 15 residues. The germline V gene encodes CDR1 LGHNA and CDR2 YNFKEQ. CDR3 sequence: CASSQDPGQLYEQYF. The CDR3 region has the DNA TGTGCCAGCAGCCAAGATCCGGGACAGCTATACGAGCAGTACTTC.